This is a list of T cell receptor beta chains from one sample in a study of T cell repertoires in aging, cancer and after chemotherapy. TCRdb processed the multiplex PCR reads anew with MiXCR; each CDR3 protein has one entry. The profile covers some 1,600 distinct CDR3 sequences, with around two fifths appearing a single time and over 50% taken by the ten largest. Sequenced: blood. All receptors come from a human donor with a solid tumor. CDR3s include the opening cysteine and the closing phenylalanine or tryptophan.

>TRBV19|TRBJ2-3
CASSPRGQSTDTQYF
>TRBV6-1|TRBJ2-7
CASSEALRGVRSRQYF
>TRBV7-9|TRBJ2-5
CASSQGTVQETQYF
>TRBV5-6|TRBJ2-3
CSSSLRSTGLGTDTQYF
>TRBV6-5|TRBJ1-5
CASSPGTGDYQPQHF
>TRBV20-1|TRBJ2-1
CSAGLAGPGGEQFF
>TRBV6-1|TRBJ2-1
CASRTMDSYNEQFF
>TRBV11-3|TRBJ2-3
CASSLDLWEVPADTQYF
>TRBV6-5|TRBJ2-5
CASSLVGGETSLFQETQYF
>TRBV6-1|TRBJ1-4
CASSKDITGLTEEKLFF
>TRBV19|TRBJ1-4
CASSIIQNEKLFF
>TRBV6-5|TRBJ2-7
CASSESTGAYEQYF
>TRBV6-5|TRBJ2-7
CASAFQQGAGEQYF
>TRBV25-1|TRBJ2-6
CASIGPRTGRGGANVLTF
>TRBV19|TRBJ2-7
CASSQEGGRNEQYF
>TRBV6-5|TRBJ1-2
CASKQGGDYGYTF
>TRBV19|TRBJ1-1
CASSMVVGTEAFF
>TRBV12-3/TRBV12-4|TRBJ2-1
CASSIFPYEQFF
>TRBV12-3/TRBV12-4|TRBJ2-1
CASSSTFSSLSYNEQFF
>TRBV6-1|TRBJ1-1
CASSEYLNTEAFF
>TRBV6-5|TRBJ1-2
CASRWTGGSGYTF
>TRBV11-2|TRBJ2-2
CASTVDRANTGELFF
>TRBV12-3/TRBV12-4|TRBJ2-2
CASSLAEATGELFF
>TRBV5-4|TRBJ2-3
CASSQLLGTDTQYF
>TRBV10-2|TRBJ2-5
CASSYPDRGQETQYF
>TRBV28|TRBJ1-5
CASSGDSNQPQHF
>TRBV7-6|TRBJ2-7
CASSLSGGGDEQYF
>TRBV6-4|TRBJ2-2
CASSDAPGRNTGELFF
>TRBV5-4|TRBJ2-6
CASSLVGANVLTF
>TRBV15|TRBJ1-1
CATSIRVNTEAFF
>TRBV6-1|TRBJ2-7
CASSEAGLSYEQYF
>TRBV11-2|TRBJ1-3
CASSSTGLGGNTIYF
>TRBV12-3/TRBV12-4|TRBJ2-7
CASSYRGSSYEQYF
>TRBV6-6|TRBJ2-1
CASKSGSGYNEQFF
>TRBV6-1|TRBJ2-3
CASSSGYSTDTQYF
>TRBV29-1|TRBJ1-1
CSVGPGTEAFF
>TRBV6-2/TRBV6-3|TRBJ2-6
CASRRPDGTGANVLTF
>TRBV6-6|TRBJ1-3
CASSRTDGNTIYF
>TRBV13|TRBJ2-1
CASSSGLAGGLSYNEQFF
>TRBV30|TRBJ2-6
CAWSVWVPGGRGANVLTF
>TRBV6-5|TRBJ1-1
CASRPVGLIEAFF
>TRBV7-9|TRBJ1-5
CASSLEAYQPQHF
>TRBV30|TRBJ2-7
CAWITRDRLGNEQYF
>TRBV19|TRBJ1-1
CASRSGYTEAFF
>TRBV6-1|TRBJ2-1
CASSPGLAGAGEQFF
>TRBV5-4|TRBJ2-7
CASSLVGGVVSYEQYF
>TRBV5-4|TRBJ2-6
CASSLGLDRGSSGANVLTF
>TRBV20-1|TRBJ1-5
CSALQGSRQPQHF